This T cell receptor beta chain is from a study of T cells in localized non-small cell lung cancer. This clone was recorded a few times. Its antigen is currently unknown. TCRdb keeps only in-frame clones here, not all; method: immunoSEQ multiplex PCR. The sample yields around 28,000 clones, about 90% seen once. Study outcomes and limitations: Higher T cell density in the blood was associated with longer overall survival, whereas higher adjacent-lung clonality associated with shorter survival. Uninvolved adjacent lung had the highest recorded T cell clonality, with tumor below it. Of the top 100 tumor clones, median around 60 were in adjacent lung, about 30 among its top 100.

The sequence derives from a woman aged 18 to 55 with stage I lung adenocarcinoma. The sample in question was peripheral blood, obtained before any cancer treatment.

Here the CDR3 reads CSVEAQGGGYTF. CDR3 nucleotide sequence: TGCAGCGTTGAAGCACAGGGCGGTGGCTACACCTTC. V is TRBV29-1 and J is TRBJ1-2; D possibly corresponds to TRBD1 (6 bases). The V end was cut by 1 base, the J end by 7 bases, with 10 bases between. Germline V gives CDR1 SQVTM, CDR2 ANQGSEA. The CDR3 is 12 amino acids.